This T cell receptor (beta chain) appears in the sequencing data of a study of blood T cells in healthy people across ages. Each individual donor underwent a draw of approximately 10 milliliters of peripheral blood. Primed by a sample-barcoded 5' primer and a J-beta primer mix, a second PCR proceeded for 7 to 11 cycles. Every cDNA molecule bore a tag from a template-switch adaptor containing 12 random nucleotides. Each CDR3 protein is one row after TCRdb ran MiXCR on the 5' RACE reads. The repertoire includes 700,000 to 850,000 distinct CDR3 sequences, 50% to 65% of them detected once, and about 42% sits in the top ten. Remarks on this clonotype: Its specificity is not known.

Findings and caveats of the study: The unsorted PBMCs prevented any conclusive comparison of naive versus antigen-experienced cells.

The sequencing input was blood. The clonotype was recovered from a man aged 80 or over in good health.

CDR3 protein: CASSQIPGLGLAEQFF. In nucleotides, the CDR3 is TGCGCCAGCAGCCAGATCCCGGGACTAGGTTTGGCTGAGCAGTTCTTC. The gene calls are TRBV5-1 and TRBJ2-1; 8 nucleotides line up with TRBD2. Trimming took 4 bases from V and 9 from J; bases not matched to a gene: 15. The CDR3 covers 16 residues. Germline CDR1 reads SGHRS; CDR2 reads YFSETQ.